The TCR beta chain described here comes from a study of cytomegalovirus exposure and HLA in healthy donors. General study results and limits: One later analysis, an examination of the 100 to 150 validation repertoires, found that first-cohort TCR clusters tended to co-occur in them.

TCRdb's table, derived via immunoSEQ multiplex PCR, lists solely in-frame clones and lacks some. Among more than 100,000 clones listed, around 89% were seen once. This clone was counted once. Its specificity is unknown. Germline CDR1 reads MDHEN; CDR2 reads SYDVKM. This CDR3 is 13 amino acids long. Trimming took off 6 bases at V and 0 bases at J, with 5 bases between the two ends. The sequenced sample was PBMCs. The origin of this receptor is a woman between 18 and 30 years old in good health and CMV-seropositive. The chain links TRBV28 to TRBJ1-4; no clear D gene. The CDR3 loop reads CASSLATNEKLFF. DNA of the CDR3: TGTGCCAGCAGCCTTGCAACTAATGAAAAACTGTTTTTT. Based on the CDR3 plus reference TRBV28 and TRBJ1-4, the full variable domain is DVKVTQSSRYLVKRTGEKVFLECVQDMDHENMFWYRQDPGLGLRLIYFSYDVKMKEKGDIPEGYSVSREKKERFSLILESASTNQTSMYLCASSLATNEKLFFGSGTQLSVL.